The 8 T cell receptor beta chains reported below all come from one sample, sequenced in a study of early T cells in non-severe SARS-CoV-2 infection. From the 5' RACE reads, TCRdb called clonotypes with MiXCR, one entry per CDR3 protein. This table holds tens of thousands of distinct CDR3 sequences, 14% to 15% found once. Sequenced material: whole blood. The receptor set was obtained from an adult who was a healthcare worker with PCR-confirmed SARS-CoV-2 infection or an uninfected control (not recorded which).

The chain uses TRBV29-1 and TRBJ2-7; no definite D call. The CDR3 sequence is 9 residues long. V dropped 7 bases and J dropped 3 bases, with 4 bases sitting between them. CDR1 is SQVTM and CDR2 is ANQGSEA in the germline V gene. The CDR3: CSARYEQYF. The CDR3 DNA follows: TGCAGCGCCCGCTACGAGCAGTACTTC.

The chain couples TRBV2 to TRBJ1-3; D is unresolved. V was clipped by 5 bases and J by 3 bases, with 8 bases between them. Germline loops: CDR1 SNHLY, CDR2 FYNNEI. The CDR3 sequence is 13 residues long. CDR3 sequence reads: CASSPGGGNTIYF. CDR3 coding DNA: TGTGCCAGCAGTCCTGGAGGTGGAAACACCATATATTTT.

This clonotype was detected a few times. This chain joins TRBV11-2 and TRBJ2-5; no reliable D call. The V end was cut by 1 base, the J end by 4 bases, with 10 bases between. The CDR3 runs to 14 residues. Germline loops: CDR1 SGHAT, CDR2 FQNNGV. This CDR3 is CASSLGLRAETQYF. In DNA form, the CDR3 reads TGTGCCAGCAGCTTAGGGCTACGGGCAGAGACCCAGTACTTC. The complete variable domain, with remaining parts taken from reference TRBV11-2 and TRBJ2-5, reads EAGVAQSPRYKIIEKRQSVAFWCNPISGHATLYWYQQILGQGPKLLIQFQNNGVVDDSQLPKDRFSAERLKGVDSTLKIQPAKLEDSAVYLCASSLGLRAETQYFGPGTRLLVL.

CDR3 bases: TGTGCCACCAGTGGGGTAGGGACCACAGATACGCAGTATTTT. The encoded protein is CATSGVGTTDTQYF. This rearrangement joins TRBV24-1 to TRBJ2-3; the D call may be TRBD1 or TRBD2 (5 bases each). The V gene lost 5 bases and the J gene lost 2 bases, with 10 bases spanning the gap. The CDR3 totals 14 residues. Per germline, CDR1 KGHDR and CDR2 SFDVKD.

The chain links TRBV6-5 to TRBJ1-3; D gene unclear. V lost 5 bases and J 2 bases, leaving 16 bases between the germline ends. CDR1 MNHEY and CDR2 SVGAGI come from the germline V gene. The CDR3 loop spans 16 amino acids. The CDR3 here is CASSRDMGGPGNTIYF. In nucleotides, the CDR3 is TGTGCCAGCAGTCGTGACATGGGAGGACCTGGAAACACCATATATTTT.

This clonotype has a handful of counts. The chain couples TRBV29-1 to TRBJ2-1, with 13 bases lining up with TRBD2. V was clipped by 8 bases and J by 6 bases; unmatched bases: 4. The germline gives CDR1 SQVTM, CDR2 ANQGSEA. This CDR3 region has 13 residues. The CDR3 nucleotides read TGCAGCACAGGACTAGCGGGGGTCAATGAGCAGTTCTTC. It is translated as CSTGLAGVNEQFF.

This clonotype came up a few times. The chain uses TRBV20-1 and TRBJ1-2; 9 nucleotides line up with TRBD1. J was trimmed by 4 bases and V by 0 bases; bases with no gene match: 6. Germline CDR1 reads DFQATT; CDR2 reads SNEGSKA (reference sequence). The CDR3 spans 15 residues. The CDR3 coding sequence is TGCAGTGCTAGAGAGCCGGGACAGGGCTCCTATGGCTACACCTTC. Translated: CSAREPGQGSYGYTF.

This clonotype has just a few counts. The gene calls are TRBV29-1 and TRBJ2-5, with D perhaps TRBD1 or TRBD2 (5 bases each). The V end lost 3 bases, the J end lost 4 bases, and 6 bases lay between the germline ends. The CDR3 totals 11 residues. Germline V CDR1 and CDR2: SQVTM, ANQGSEA. The CDR3 region has the DNA TGCAGCGTTGATGGGGGAGAGACCCAGTACTTC. Translation: CSVDGGETQYF.